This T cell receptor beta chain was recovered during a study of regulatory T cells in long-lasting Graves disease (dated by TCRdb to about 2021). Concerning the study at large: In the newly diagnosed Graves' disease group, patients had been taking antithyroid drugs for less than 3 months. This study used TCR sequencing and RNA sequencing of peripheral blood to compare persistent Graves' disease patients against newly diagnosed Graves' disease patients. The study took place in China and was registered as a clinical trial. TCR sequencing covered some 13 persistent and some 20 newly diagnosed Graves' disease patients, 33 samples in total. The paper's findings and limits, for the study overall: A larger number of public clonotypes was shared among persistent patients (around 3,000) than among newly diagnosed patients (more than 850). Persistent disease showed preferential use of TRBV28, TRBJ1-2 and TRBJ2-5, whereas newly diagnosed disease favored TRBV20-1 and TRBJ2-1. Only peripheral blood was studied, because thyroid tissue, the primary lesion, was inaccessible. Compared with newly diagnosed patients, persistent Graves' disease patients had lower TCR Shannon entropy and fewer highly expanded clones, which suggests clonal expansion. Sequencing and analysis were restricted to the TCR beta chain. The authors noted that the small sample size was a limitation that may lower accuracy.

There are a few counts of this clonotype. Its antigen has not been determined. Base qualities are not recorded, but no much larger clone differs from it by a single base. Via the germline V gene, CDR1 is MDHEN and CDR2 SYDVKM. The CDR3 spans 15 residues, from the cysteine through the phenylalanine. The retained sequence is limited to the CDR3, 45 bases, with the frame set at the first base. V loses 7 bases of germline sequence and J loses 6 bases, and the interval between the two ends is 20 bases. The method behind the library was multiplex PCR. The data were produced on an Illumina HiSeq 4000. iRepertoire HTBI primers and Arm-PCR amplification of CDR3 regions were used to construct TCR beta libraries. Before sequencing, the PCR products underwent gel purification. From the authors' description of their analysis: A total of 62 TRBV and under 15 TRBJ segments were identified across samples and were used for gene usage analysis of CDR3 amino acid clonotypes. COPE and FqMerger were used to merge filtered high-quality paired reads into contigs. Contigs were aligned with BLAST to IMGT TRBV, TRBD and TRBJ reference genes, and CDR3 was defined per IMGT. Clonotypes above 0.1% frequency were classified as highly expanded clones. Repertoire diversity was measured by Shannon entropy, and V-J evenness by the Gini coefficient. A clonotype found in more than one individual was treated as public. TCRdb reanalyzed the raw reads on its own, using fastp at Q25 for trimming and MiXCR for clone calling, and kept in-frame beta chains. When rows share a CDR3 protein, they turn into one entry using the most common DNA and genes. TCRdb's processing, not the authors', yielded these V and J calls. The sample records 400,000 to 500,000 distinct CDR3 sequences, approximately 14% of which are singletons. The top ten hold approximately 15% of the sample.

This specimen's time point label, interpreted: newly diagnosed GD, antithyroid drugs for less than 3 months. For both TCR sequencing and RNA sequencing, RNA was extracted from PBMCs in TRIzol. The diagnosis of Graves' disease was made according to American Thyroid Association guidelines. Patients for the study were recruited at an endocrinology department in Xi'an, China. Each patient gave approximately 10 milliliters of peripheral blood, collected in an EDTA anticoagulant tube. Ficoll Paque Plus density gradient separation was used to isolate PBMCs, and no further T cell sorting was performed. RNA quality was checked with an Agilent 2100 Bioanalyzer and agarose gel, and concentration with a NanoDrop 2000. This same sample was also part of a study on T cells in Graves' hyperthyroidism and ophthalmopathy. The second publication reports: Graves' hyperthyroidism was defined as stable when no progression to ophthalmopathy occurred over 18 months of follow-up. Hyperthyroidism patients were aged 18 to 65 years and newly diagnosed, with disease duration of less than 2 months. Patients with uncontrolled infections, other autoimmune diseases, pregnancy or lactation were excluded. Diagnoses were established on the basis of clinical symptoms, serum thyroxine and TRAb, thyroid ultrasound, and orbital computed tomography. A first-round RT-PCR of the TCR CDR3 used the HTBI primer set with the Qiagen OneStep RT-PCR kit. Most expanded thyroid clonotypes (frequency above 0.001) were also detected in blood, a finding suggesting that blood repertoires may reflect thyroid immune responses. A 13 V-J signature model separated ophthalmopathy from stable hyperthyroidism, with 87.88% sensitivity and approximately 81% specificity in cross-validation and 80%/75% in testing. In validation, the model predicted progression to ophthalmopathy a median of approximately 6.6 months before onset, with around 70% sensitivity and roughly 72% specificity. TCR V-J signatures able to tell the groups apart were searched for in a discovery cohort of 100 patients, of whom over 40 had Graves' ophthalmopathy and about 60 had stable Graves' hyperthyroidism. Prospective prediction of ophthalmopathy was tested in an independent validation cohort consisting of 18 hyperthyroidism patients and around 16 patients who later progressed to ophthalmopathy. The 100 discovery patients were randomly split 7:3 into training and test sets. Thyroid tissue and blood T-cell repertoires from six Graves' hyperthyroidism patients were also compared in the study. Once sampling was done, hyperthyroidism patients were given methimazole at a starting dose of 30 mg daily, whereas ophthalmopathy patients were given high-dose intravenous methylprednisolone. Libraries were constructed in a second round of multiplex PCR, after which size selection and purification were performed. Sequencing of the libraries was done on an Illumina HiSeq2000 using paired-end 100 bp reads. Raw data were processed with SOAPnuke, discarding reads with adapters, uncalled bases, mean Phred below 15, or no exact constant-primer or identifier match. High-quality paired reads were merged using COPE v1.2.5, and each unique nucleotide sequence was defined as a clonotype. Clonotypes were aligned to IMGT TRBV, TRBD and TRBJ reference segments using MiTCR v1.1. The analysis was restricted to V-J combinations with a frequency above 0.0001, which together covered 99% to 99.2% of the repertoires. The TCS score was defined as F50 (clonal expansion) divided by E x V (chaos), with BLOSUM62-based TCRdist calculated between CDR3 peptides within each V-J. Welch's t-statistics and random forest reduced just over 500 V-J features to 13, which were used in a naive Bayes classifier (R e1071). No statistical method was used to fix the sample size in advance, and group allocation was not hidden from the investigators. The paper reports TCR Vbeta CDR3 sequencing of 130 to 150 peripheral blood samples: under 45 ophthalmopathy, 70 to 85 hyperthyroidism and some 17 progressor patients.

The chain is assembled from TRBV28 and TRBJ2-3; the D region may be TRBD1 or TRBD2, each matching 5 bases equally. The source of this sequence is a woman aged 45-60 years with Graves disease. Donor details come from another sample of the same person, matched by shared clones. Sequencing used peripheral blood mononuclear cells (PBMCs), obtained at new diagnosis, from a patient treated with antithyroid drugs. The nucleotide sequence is TGTGCCAGCACCCCCGCCGGGGCCAGACGGGATACGCAGTATTTT. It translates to CASTPAGARRDTQYF.